Below are 16 T cell receptor beta chains sequenced from a single sample in a study of blood T cell repertoires in COVID-19. TCRdb's table, derived via immunoSEQ multiplex PCR, lists solely in-frame clones and lacks some. The sample yields hundreds of thousands of clones, around 88% seen once. Sequenced input: peripheral blood. The receptors shown here come from a woman aged 25 to 39 with COVID-19, enrolled during active disease.

This clone was seen only a few times. The gene calls are TRBV4-3 and TRBJ1-2; TRBD1 aligns across 7 bases. V lost 0 bases and J lost 3; bases outside the gene matches: 7. In germline, CDR1 is LGHNA, CDR2 YSLEER. The CDR3 consists of 16 residues. The CDR3 DNA is TGCGCCAGCAGCCAAGAGGGTTTCGACAGGGACTATGGCTACACCTTC. It encodes CASSQEGFDRDYGYTF.

This chain connects TRBV18 to TRBJ2-1; weak D call: TRBD2 (6 bases). Per the germline V gene, CDR1 is KGHSH and CDR2 is LQKENI. The CDR3 contains 14 residues. Deletions cut 2 bases from V and 7 bases from J, with 12 bases between. The CDR3 reads CASSPWRAGNEQFF. The CDR3 DNA sequence: TGTGCCAGCTCACCATGGAGGGCGGGGAATGAGCAGTTCTTC.

The chain employs TRBV19 and TRBJ2-3; TRBD2 might be the D (5 bases). The CDR3 runs 13 residues. Trimming removed 5 bases from V and 6 bases from J, with 12 bases in between. The germline CDR1 and CDR2 sequences are LNHDA and SQIVND (reference sequence). DNA of the CDR3: TGTGCCAGTAGTGAACTGGGCGGGGATACGCAGTATTTT. Residues: CASSELGGDTQYF. Using reference TRBV19 and TRBJ2-3 for the parts outside the CDR3, the full variable domain is DGGITQSPKYLFRKEGQNVTLSCEQNLNHDAMYWYRQDPGQGLRLIYYSQIVNDFQKGDIAEGYSVSREKKESFPLTVTSAQKNPTAFYLCASSELGGDTQYFGPGTRLTVL.

The chain is built from TRBV2 and TRBJ1-2; D unclear. The CDR3 covers 14 residues. Germline CDR1 and CDR2: SNHLY and FYNNEI. V was clipped by 2 bases and J by 8 bases, with 15 bases between them. This CDR3 is CASSERGQTSGYTF. The CDR3 DNA reads TGTGCCAGCAGTGAACGAGGGCAAACGTCGGGCTACACCTTC.

The V gene is TRBV6-5, the J gene TRBJ1-1, with D possibly TRBD1 on 5 matching bases. The CDR3 has 16 residues. The V end lost 6 bases, the J end lost 0 bases, and 17 bases lay between the germline ends. Germline V gives CDR1 MNHEY, CDR2 SVGAGI. The CDR3 here is CASSYDSHKLNTEAFF. The CDR3 nucleotides are TGTGCCAGCAGCTACGACAGCCACAAATTGAACACTGAAGCTTTCTTT.

The chain carries TRBV10-3 and TRBJ1-1; D remains unclear. Trimming took off 3 bases at V and 5 bases at J, with 16 bases between the two ends. Germline V gene sequence: CDR1 ENHRY, CDR2 SYGVKD. This CDR3 has 15 amino acids. Here the CDR3 reads CAISDPKSGNTEAFF. The DNA for the CDR3 is TGTGCCATCAGTGACCCGAAGTCGGGAAATACTGAAGCTTTCTTT.

The V and J genes are TRBV6-2 or TRBV6-3 and TRBJ1-1; 7 bases are shared with TRBD1. V lost 8 bases and J lost 11; bases outside the gene matches: 14. Germline V CDR1 and CDR2: MNHEY, SVGEGT. The CDR3 totals 13 residues. CDR3 in amino acids: CASRPTGQVGAFF. Written as DNA, the CDR3 is TGTGCCAGCCGCCCGACAGGGCAGGTGGGGGCTTTCTTT.

This chain joins TRBV28 and TRBJ2-6; D remains ambiguous. The CDR3 spans 13 residues. The germline CDR1 and CDR2 sequences are MDHEN and SYDVKM. Trimming pared 5 bases from V and 3 bases from J, leaving 5 bases between. CDR3 sequence (DNA): TGTGCCAGCAGTCGTAGTGGGGCCAACGTCCTGACTTTC. Protein product: CASSRSGANVLTF. The entire variable domain, with the rest obtained from reference TRBV28 and TRBJ2-6, is as follows: DVKVTQSSRYLVKRTGEKVFLECVQDMDHENMFWYRQDPGLGLRLIYFSYDVKMKEKGDIPEGYSVSREKKERFSLILESASTNQTSMYLCASSRSGANVLTFGAGSRLTVL.

The CDR3 sequence is CASSLRVAEGWTQYF. In DNA form, the CDR3 reads TGTGCCAGCAGCTTAAGAGTAGCGGAGGGTTGGACGCAGTATTTT. The genes are TRBV7-2 and TRBJ2-3, with D tentatively TRBD2 (6 bases). V lost 2 bases, J lost 9 bases, and 18 bases lay in between. CDR1 and CDR2 (germline): SGHTA, FQGNSA. The CDR3 covers 15 residues.

The chain employs TRBV5-4 and TRBJ2-1; D perhaps matches TRBD2 (5 bases). The CDR3 contains 16 residues. V lost 4 bases and J 9 bases, leaving 23 bases between the germline ends. Germline V gene sequence: CDR1 SGHNT, CDR2 YYREEE (reference sequence). CDR3 DNA: TGTGCCAGCAGCGGCGGCGTTGCGGGCGGTCCCTTTGAGCAGTTCTTC. It specifies CASSGGVAGGPFEQFF.

This chain uses TRBV24-1 with TRBJ1-3, with 8 bases that match TRBD1. The CDR3 sequence is 17 residues long. Germline loops: CDR1 KGHDR, CDR2 SFDVKD. The junction had 7 bases not matched to a gene; V was cut back by 0 bases and J by 4 bases. The CDR3 sequence: CATSDLGETGDGNTIYF. The CDR3 DNA follows: TGTGCCACCAGTGATTTGGGGGAGACAGGGGACGGAAACACCATATATTTT.

In its sample, this clone was seen once. Other nucleotide sequences in the sample specify the same CDR3. The CDR3 sequence is CASSYSGQTYGYTF. Here the CDR3 DNA reads TGTGCCAGCAGTTACTCGGGCCAGACCTATGGCTACACCTTC. The chain uses TRBV6-2 or TRBV6-3 and TRBJ1-2; D not certain. The germline V and J ends were trimmed by 0 bases and 4 bases, with 9 bases remaining between them. The CDR3 runs to 14 residues. CDR1 MNHEY and CDR2 SVGEGT come from the germline V gene.

The sample holds one count of this clone. The CDR3 nucleotides read TGTGCCAGCAGCCCCAGACGACCTAGGACAGCCGACAATCAGCCCCAGCATTTT. Translation: CASSPRRPRTADNQPQHF. The chain employs TRBV7-8 and TRBJ1-5; TRBD1 is a possible D gene (6 bases). The CDR3 has 18 residues. Germline CDR1 SGHVS, CDR2 FQNEAQ. V was shortened by 5 bases and J by 3 bases, with 23 bases between the two germline ends.

This chain joins TRBV19 and TRBJ2-1; 7 bases are shared with TRBD1. This CDR3 is 17 amino acids long. The germline V gene encodes CDR1 LNHDA and CDR2 SQIVND (reference sequence). V was pared by 1 base and J by 0 bases, with 6 bases of the junction left unmatched. In DNA form, the CDR3 reads TGTGCCAGTAGTATAGTGTTGAGACAGGGCTCCTACAATGAGCAGTTCTTC. This codes for CASSIVLRQGSYNEQFF.

V and J are TRBV9 and TRBJ2-2; TRBD2 agrees at 7 bases. Germline loops: CDR1 SGDLS, CDR2 YYNGEE. V trimming: 0 bases; J trimming: 5 bases; junction bases outside the gene matches: 7. CDR3 length: 16 residues. The chain's CDR3 is CASSVGGGTHTGELFF. In DNA form, the CDR3 reads TGTGCCAGCAGCGTAGGGGGGGGTACCCATACCGGGGAGCTGTTTTTT.

V usage is TRBV28 and J usage is TRBJ2-7; 9 bases are a match to TRBD1. Germline trimming cut 5 bases from V and 6 bases from J; bases unmatched to any gene: 8. Germline assignment: CDR1 MDHEN and CDR2 SYDVKM. This CDR3 spans 14 amino acids. CDR3 residues: CASSPRDRVAEQYF. CDR3 DNA sequence: TGTGCCAGCAGTCCCCGGGACAGGGTAGCCGAGCAGTACTTC. The entire variable domain, with the rest obtained from reference TRBV28 and TRBJ2-7, is as follows: DVKVTQSSRYLVKRTGEKVFLECVQDMDHENMFWYRQDPGLGLRLIYFSYDVKMKEKGDIPEGYSVSREKKERFSLILESASTNQTSMYLCASSPRDRVAEQYFGPGTRLTVT.